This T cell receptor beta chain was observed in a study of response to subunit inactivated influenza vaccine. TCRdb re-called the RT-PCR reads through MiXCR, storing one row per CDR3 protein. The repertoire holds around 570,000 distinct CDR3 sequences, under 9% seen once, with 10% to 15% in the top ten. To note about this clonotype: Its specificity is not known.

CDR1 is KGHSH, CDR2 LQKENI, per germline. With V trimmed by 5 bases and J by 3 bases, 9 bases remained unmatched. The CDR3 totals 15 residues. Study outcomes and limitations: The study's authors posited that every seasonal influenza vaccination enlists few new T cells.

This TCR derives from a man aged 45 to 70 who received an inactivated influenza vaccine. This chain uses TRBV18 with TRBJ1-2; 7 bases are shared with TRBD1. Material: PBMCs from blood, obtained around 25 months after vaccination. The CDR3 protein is CASSGDSEPHYGYTF. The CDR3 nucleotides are TGTGCCAGCTCAGGGGACAGCGAGCCTCACTATGGCTACACCTTC.